These T cell receptor beta chains were read from a single sample in a study of CD8+CD57+ T cells in acquired aplastic anemia. TCRdb re-derived calls from the reads in MiXCR, one entry per CDR3 protein. The sample carries approximately 130,000 distinct CDR3 sequences, 41% recorded once. The material sequenced was sorted CD4+, CD8+, or CD8+CD57+ T cells (not recorded which) from PBMCs. Receptors were obtained from a human donor in good health, serving as a control. The CDR3 runs from the conserved cysteine through the conserved F or W.

v_gene: TRBV20-1; j_gene: TRBJ1-2; CDR3aa: CSAFDLLPNGYTF
v_gene: TRBV7-8; j_gene: TRBJ1-6; CDR3aa: CASGLAGSQRGSPLHF
v_gene: TRBV24-1; j_gene: TRBJ2-1; CDR3aa: CATSDPSGSYEQFF
v_gene: TRBV3-1; j_gene: TRBJ2-3; CDR3aa: CASSQLAGRDTQYF
v_gene: TRBV12-3/TRBV12-4; j_gene: TRBJ2-3; CDR3aa: CASSWGLLADNTDTQYF
v_gene: TRBV4-3; j_gene: TRBJ1-2; CDR3aa: CASSQETGTSYGYTF
v_gene: TRBV6-1; j_gene: TRBJ1-2; CDR3aa: CASSRYQEGYTF
v_gene: TRBV7-9; j_gene: TRBJ1-2; CDR3aa: CASSHENYGYTF
v_gene: TRBV7-9; j_gene: TRBJ1-1; CDR3aa: CASSKRETGEAFF
v_gene: TRBV29-1; j_gene: TRBJ1-1; CDR3aa: CSVSEGMNTEAFF
v_gene: TRBV11-2; j_gene: TRBJ2-6; CDR3aa: CASSPSGRAGANVLTF
v_gene: TRBV6-2/TRBV6-3; j_gene: TRBJ1-2; CDR3aa: CASSCSSGPPKWSYGYTF
v_gene: TRBV9; j_gene: TRBJ1-1; CDR3aa: CASSYEQGRAFF
v_gene: TRBV20-1; j_gene: TRBJ2-1; CDR3aa: CSASLSIYNEQFF
v_gene: TRBV2; j_gene: TRBJ2-1; CDR3aa: CASPGHLEGHEQFF
v_gene: TRBV5-1; j_gene: TRBJ2-7; CDR3aa: CASSLGVGGYEQYF
v_gene: TRBV10-3; j_gene: TRBJ1-2; CDR3aa: CAIRVQGQGGGYTF
v_gene: TRBV10-3; j_gene: TRBJ2-4; CDR3aa: CAISTGVIQYF
v_gene: TRBV5-6; j_gene: TRBJ1-6; CDR3aa: CASSLVGDRDSPLHF
v_gene: TRBV29-1; j_gene: TRBJ2-7; CDR3aa: CSVARSAGGIEQYF
v_gene: TRBV4-2; j_gene: TRBJ2-3; CDR3aa: CASSRHSGVLFGTDTQYF
v_gene: TRBV20-1; j_gene: TRBJ1-6; CDR3aa: CSARVAGLVDNSPLHF
v_gene: TRBV7-9; j_gene: TRBJ2-5; CDR3aa: CASSRQGRETQYF
v_gene: TRBV19; j_gene: TRBJ1-3; CDR3aa: CASKRTGDSGNTIYF
v_gene: TRBV15; j_gene: TRBJ2-1; CDR3aa: CATSRDGGAVNEQFF
v_gene: TRBV29-1; j_gene: TRBJ2-5; CDR3aa: CSVDIGQGKETQYF
v_gene: TRBV2; j_gene: TRBJ2-1; CDR3aa: CASSELAIKYNEQFF
v_gene: TRBV29-1; j_gene: TRBJ1-2; CDR3aa: CSVVGQFYGYTF
v_gene: TRBV12-3/TRBV12-4; j_gene: TRBJ2-5; CDR3aa: CASSWSLQETQYF
v_gene: TRBV7-6; j_gene: TRBJ2-7; CDR3aa: CASSPARLASGQYF
v_gene: TRBV30; j_gene: TRBJ1-4; CDR3aa: CAWSVGGPDEKLFF
v_gene: TRBV28; j_gene: TRBJ2-7; CDR3aa: CASSSKSGQYF
v_gene: TRBV10-3; j_gene: TRBJ1-5; CDR3aa: CASRTGLQPQHF
v_gene: TRBV5-1; j_gene: TRBJ1-2; CDR3aa: CASSLADRSYGYTF
v_gene: TRBV11-2; j_gene: TRBJ2-3; CDR3aa: CASSLSRDVFGTDTQYF
v_gene: TRBV7-2; j_gene: TRBJ2-1; CDR3aa: CASSPGRLAGNNEQFF
v_gene: TRBV10-3; j_gene: TRBJ2-1; CDR3aa: CAISESNGGPVFF
v_gene: TRBV20-1; j_gene: TRBJ2-5; CDR3aa: CSVGQRVQETQYF
v_gene: TRBV3-1; j_gene: TRBJ2-7; CDR3aa: CASSPRTSGTLSYEQYF
v_gene: TRBV20-1; j_gene: TRBJ2-3; CDR3aa: CSASSGRDWSTDTQYF
v_gene: TRBV19; j_gene: TRBJ2-1; CDR3aa: CASSPRTSGSWNEQFF
v_gene: TRBV6-5; j_gene: TRBJ2-3; CDR3aa: CASSYPIPTSTDTQYF
v_gene: TRBV19; j_gene: TRBJ2-7; CDR3aa: CASSHTVGGEIEQYF
v_gene: TRBV4-1; j_gene: TRBJ1-1; CDR3aa: CASSRGPIADTEAFF
v_gene: TRBV2; j_gene: TRBJ2-1; CDR3aa: CASLLTSLQFF
v_gene: TRBV7-2; j_gene: TRBJ2-7; CDR3aa: CASSLDRSVQYF
v_gene: TRBV19; j_gene: TRBJ1-2; CDR3aa: CASSLVGVTNYGYTF
v_gene: TRBV25-1; j_gene: TRBJ2-7; CDR3aa: CASSLDLSGSAYEQYF
v_gene: TRBV2; j_gene: TRBJ2-1; CDR3aa: CASSLGGLEQFF
v_gene: TRBV4-3; j_gene: TRBJ2-7; CDR3aa: CASSQAQEGSYEQYF
v_gene: TRBV15; j_gene: TRBJ1-1; CDR3aa: CATSRDIGGVRNTEAFF
v_gene: TRBV20-1; j_gene: TRBJ1-2; CDR3aa: CSGGDGYTF
v_gene: TRBV4-1; j_gene: TRBJ1-1; CDR3aa: CASSQDYPGTNTEAFF
v_gene: TRBV15; j_gene: TRBJ1-4; CDR3aa: CATSWGYNEKLFF
v_gene: TRBV20-1; j_gene: TRBJ2-1; CDR3aa: CSSGEAGGNEQFF
v_gene: TRBV5-6; j_gene: TRBJ2-2; CDR3aa: CASSPDRGPYTGELFF
v_gene: TRBV6-5; j_gene: TRBJ2-3; CDR3aa: CASSYRLASDTQYF
v_gene: TRBV7-6; j_gene: TRBJ1-6; CDR3aa: CTSSLRGENSPPHF
v_gene: TRBV19; j_gene: TRBJ2-7; CDR3aa: CASSYSASSYEQYF